This T cell receptor (beta chain) was identified during a study of OX40 agonist ivuxolimab in advanced cancers. Study summary: Under the entry rules, prior anti-PD-1, anti-PD-L1 or anti-CTLA-4 therapy was allowed, and 35% to 40% had some.

The V gene's germline CDR1 is SGHVS and CDR2 FNYEAQ. With 1 base removed from V and 0 bases from J, the gap between germline ends came to 10 bases. The CDR3 runs to 15 residues. This table comes from immunoSEQ multiplex PCR, and its TCRdb copy is limited to in-frame clones, with some not included. The sample yields under 85,000 clones, approximately 86% seen once. Overall study findings and caveats: Some patients who did not respond also had low normalized T-cell clonal expansion.

As concerns this clone: Its target is unknown.

The origin of this receptor is an adult with an advanced solid tumor such as melanoma, head and neck, liver or kidney cancer. The source was CD4+ or CD8+ T cells sorted from blood, collected in a trial of the OX40 agonist ivuxolimab. This sequence joins TRBV7-6 and TRBJ2-7; D is ambiguous. CDR3 sequence: CASSLGEQSSYEQYF. The CDR3 DNA sequence: TGTGCCAGCAGCTTAGGGGAACAGAGCTCCTACGAGCAGTACTTC. The variable domain in full, with the rest retrieved from reference TRBV7-6 and TRBJ2-7, is GAGVSQSPRYKVTKRGQDVALRCDPISGHVSLYWYRQALGQGPEFLTYFNYEAQQDKSGLPNDRFSAERPEGSISTLTIQRTEQRDSAMYRCASSLGEQSSYEQYFGPGTRLTVT.